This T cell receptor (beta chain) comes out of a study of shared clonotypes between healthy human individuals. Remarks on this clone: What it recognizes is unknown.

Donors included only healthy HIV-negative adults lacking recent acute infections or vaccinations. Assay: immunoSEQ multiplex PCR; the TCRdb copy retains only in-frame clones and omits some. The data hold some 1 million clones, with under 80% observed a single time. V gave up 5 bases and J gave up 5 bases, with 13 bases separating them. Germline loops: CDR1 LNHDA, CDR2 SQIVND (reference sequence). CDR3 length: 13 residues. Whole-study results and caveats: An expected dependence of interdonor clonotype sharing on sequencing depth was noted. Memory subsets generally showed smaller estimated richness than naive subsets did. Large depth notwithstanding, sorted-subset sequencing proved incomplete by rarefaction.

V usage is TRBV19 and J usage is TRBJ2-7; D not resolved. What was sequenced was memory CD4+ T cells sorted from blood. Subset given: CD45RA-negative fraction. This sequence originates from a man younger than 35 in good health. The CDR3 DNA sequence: TGTGCCAGTAGTTCCCAAAACCCCCACGAGCAGTACTTC. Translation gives CASSSQNPHEQYF.